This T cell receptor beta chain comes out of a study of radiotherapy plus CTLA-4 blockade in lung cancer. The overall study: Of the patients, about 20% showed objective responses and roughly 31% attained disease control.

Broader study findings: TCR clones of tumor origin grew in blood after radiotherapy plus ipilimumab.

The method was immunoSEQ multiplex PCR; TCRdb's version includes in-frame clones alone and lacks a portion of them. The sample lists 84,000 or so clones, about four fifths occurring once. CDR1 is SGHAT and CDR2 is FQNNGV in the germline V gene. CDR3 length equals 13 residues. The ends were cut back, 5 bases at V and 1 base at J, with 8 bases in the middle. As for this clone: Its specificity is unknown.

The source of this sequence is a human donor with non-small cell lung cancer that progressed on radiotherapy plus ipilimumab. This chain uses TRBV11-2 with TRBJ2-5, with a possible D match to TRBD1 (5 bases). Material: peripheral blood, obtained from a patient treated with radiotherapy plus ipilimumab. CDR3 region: CASSADIQETQYF. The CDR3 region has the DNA TGTGCCAGCAGCGCGGACATCCAAGAGACCCAGTACTTC. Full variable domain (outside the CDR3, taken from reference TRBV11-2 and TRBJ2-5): EAGVAQSPRYKIIEKRQSVAFWCNPISGHATLYWYQQILGQGPKLLIQFQNNGVVDDSQLPKDRFSAERLKGVDSTLKIQPAKLEDSAVYLCASSADIQETQYFGPGTRLLVL.